This T cell receptor beta chain was profiled in a study of blood T cells in healthy people across ages. Regarding the study as a whole: Across the age range, TCR beta diversity per million T cells fell in a roughly linear way. Among long-lived donors, naive CD4+ cells were more numerous and diversity higher than in aged donors.

The CDR3 sequence is 14 residues long. The V end was cut by 7 bases, the J end by 4 bases, with 16 bases between. Germline V CDR1 and CDR2: SQVTM, ANQGSEA. The authors ran a second PCR of 7 to 11 cycles using a sample-barcoded 5' primer and a J-beta primer mix. A minimum of 2.5 million CDR3-containing paired-end reads was obtained for each sample. Using its own MiXCR run on the 5' RACE reads, TCRdb lists one record per CDR3 protein. Of roughly 1.5 million distinct CDR3 sequences listed, 40% to 45% are singletons. On this clonotype itself: Its target is not known.

Aged about 6 to 100, donors were systemically healthy Caucasians from Russia. This TCR came from a woman under 30 in good health. What was sequenced was blood. This sequence joins TRBV29-1 and TRBJ1-4; no definite D call. Written as DNA, the CDR3 is TGCAGCGCCCGGGAGCACTTTGGTAATGAAAAACTGTTTTTT. It encodes CSAREHFGNEKLFF.